The clone carrying this T cell receptor (beta chain) was detected many times. Antigen specificity is unknown. The sample comes from a study of T cells in Graves' hyperthyroidism and ophthalmopathy. The overall study: Peripheral blood was collected at initial diagnosis, before any treatment. General study points: Clonotypes that were expanded in thyroid above 0.001 mostly appeared in blood too.

TCR beta CDR3 region amplification was performed from RNA transcripts. The HTBI primer set was used in a first-round RT-PCR of the TCR CDR3. TCRdb re-analysed the multiplex PCR reads in MiXCR, keeping a single row per CDR3 protein. Of about 510,000 distinct CDR3 sequences in the sample, less than 15% are singletons; the top ten hold approximately 13%. These patients, aged 18 to 65, had recently diagnosed hyperthyroidism lasting under 2 months. Not enrolled were patients with uncontrolled infection, other autoimmune disease, pregnancy or lactation. Germline CDR1 reads MDHEN; CDR2 reads SYDVKM. The CDR3 contains 17 residues. The V segment lost 5 bases and the J segment 5 bases; nucleotides outside the gene matches: 9.

This TCR was recovered from a woman aged 40 to 50 with Graves' hyperthyroidism. Sequencing used blood. This chain joins TRBV28 and TRBJ2-1; 13 bases match TRBD2. The CDR3 loop reads CASSTIWGLAGNNEQFF. CDR3 sequence (DNA): TGTGCCAGCAGTACTATATGGGGACTAGCGGGGAACAATGAGCAGTTCTTC.